Following are 24 T cell receptor beta chains from one sample sequenced in a study of blood T cell repertoires in COVID-19 (TCRdb year 2020). The protocol used for the library was the immunoSEQ multiplex PCR assay. The clones in this table, taken by TCRdb from immuneACCESS, are in-frame only. Not every clone is retained; where verified, under half of the shortfall comes from an unresolved V gene, and the cause of the rest is unknown. This sample lists some 96,000 clones; around nine tenths were detected once. Of the sample, about 5% falls within the top ten clones. The specimen was peripheral blood. These receptors all stem from a human donor in a cohort sampled during active COVID-19.

This clone was counted a single time. The chain couples TRBV15 to TRBJ2-2; TRBD1 agrees at 8 bases. This CDR3 is built from 19 residues. Germline V gene sequence: CDR1 LNHNV, CDR2 YYDKDF (reference sequence). V lost 0 bases to trimming and J lost 3 bases; unmatched junction nucleotides: 12. In DNA form, the CDR3 reads TGTGCCACCAGCAGAGATCCTGGGCTGGGGACAGGCGACACCGGGGAGCTGTTTTTT. It translates to CATSRDPGLGTGDTGELFF.

The chain joins TRBV24-1 to TRBJ2-2; the D is unclear. Germline values: CDR1 KGHDR, CDR2 SFDVKD. The length of the CDR3 is 15 residues. Between the trimmed V and J ends, which lost 0 bases and 1 base, there was a span of 5 bases. CDR3 in DNA: TGTGCCACCAGTGATTTGGCTATGAACACCGGGGAGCTGTTTTTT. Translation gives CATSDLAMNTGELFF.

This chain joins TRBV11-1 and TRBJ2-3, with 9 positions matching TRBD2. J was trimmed by 3 bases and V by 1 base; bases with no gene match: 5. From germline, CDR1 is SGHAT and CDR2 FQDESV (reference sequence). This CDR3 is 16 amino acids long. Here the CDR3 reads CASSLGGLAGTDTQYF. The CDR3 region has the DNA TGTGCCAGCAGCTTAGGGGGACTAGCAGGAACAGATACGCAGTATTTT.

The V call is TRBV3-1 (or the pseudogene TRBV3-2), the J call TRBJ2-1; TRBD2 agrees at 10 bases. Germline V gene sequence: CDR1 LGHDT, CDR2 YNNKEL (reference sequence). After removal of 2 bases from V and 4 bases from J, the junction contained 11 bases not matched to a gene. The CDR3 sequence is 18 residues long. This chain's CDR3 is CASSQILRGLATYNEQFF. The DNA of the CDR3 is TGTGCCAGCAGCCAAATTCTAAGGGGACTAGCGACATACAATGAGCAGTTCTTC.

The chain has TRBV9 and TRBJ2-5, with 9 nucleotides matching TRBD2. Germline V lookup: CDR1 SGDLS, CDR2 YYNGEE. V lost 1 base to trimming and J lost 2 bases; unmatched junction nucleotides: 3. This CDR3 contains 15 residues. CDR3 protein: CASSVLAGIQETQYF. The DNA of the CDR3 is TGTGCCAGCAGCGTACTAGCGGGGATACAAGAGACCCAGTACTTC.

The chain combines TRBV28 with TRBJ1-6; D is unresolved. Germline values: CDR1 MDHEN, CDR2 SYDVKM. Deletions cut 6 bases from V and 7 bases from J, with 13 bases between. The CDR3 covers 14 residues. The CDR3 loop reads CASSPRVANSPLHF. CDR3 nucleotides: TGTGCCAGCAGCCCCCGGGTCGCAAATTCACCCCTCCACTTT.

To note about this clone: Other DNA sequences from this sample encode an identical CDR3 as well. V is TRBV19 and J is TRBJ2-7, with 8 bases fitting TRBD1. The CDR3 extends over 14 amino acids. J was trimmed by 1 base and V by 5 bases; bases with no gene match: 4. In germline, CDR1 is LNHDA, CDR2 SQIVND (reference sequence). CDR3: CASSVTGGSYEQYF. The CDR3 DNA is TGTGCCAGTAGTGTCACAGGGGGGTCCTACGAGCAGTACTTC.

V gene TRBV27 combines with J gene TRBJ2-7, with D perhaps TRBD2 (5 bases). Trimming left V 0 bases short and J 2 bases short, with 5 bases between. Germline CDR1 is MNHEY and CDR2 is SMNVEV (reference sequence). This CDR3 comprises 13 residues. The CDR3 is CASSLSEAYEQYF. The DNA for the CDR3 is TGTGCCAGCAGTTTATCGGAGGCCTACGAGCAGTACTTC.

This clone has a single count. The rearrangement uses TRBV5-6 and TRBJ2-1; TRBD2 matches 10 bases. Germline-derived CDR1 and CDR2 are SGHDT and YYEEEE. V gave up 4 bases and J gave up 0 bases; unmatched junction bases: 7. This CDR3 spans 17 amino acids. Here the CDR3 reads CASSPSLAGASYNEQFF. In DNA, the CDR3 is TGTGCCAGCAGCCCCAGCCTAGCGGGAGCCTCCTACAATGAGCAGTTCTTC.

V and J are TRBV4-1 and TRBJ1-5; D might be TRBD1 (5 bases). Germline lookup yields CDR1 MGHRA and CDR2 YSYEKL. The CDR3 is made up of 17 amino acids. V gave up 1 base and J gave up 4 bases, with 17 bases separating them. In DNA form, the CDR3 reads TGCGCCAGCAGCCAAGTTAACCGAACCGGGGGGAATCAGCCCCAGCATTTT. This sequence encodes CASSQVNRTGGNQPQHF.

The V and J genes are TRBV4-2 and TRBJ2-1; perhaps TRBD2 as D (6 bases). Trimming shortened V by 4 bases and J by 7 bases, and 14 bases separated the two germline ends. The CDR3 totals 14 residues. Germline-derived CDR1 and CDR2 are LGHNA and YNFKEQ. The CDR3 nucleotides read TGTGCCAGCAGCCGGCCGTCGGAGGGGAATGAGCAGTTCTTC. Its protein product is CASSRPSEGNEQFF.

The chain uses TRBV5-1 and TRBJ1-4, with D unresolved. The germline V and J ends were trimmed by 5 bases and 6 bases, with 14 bases remaining between them. The CDR3 length is 14 residues. Germline CDR1 is SGHRS and CDR2 is YFSETQ. DNA for the CDR3: TGCGCCAGCAGGCAGGAATCGGGGTATGAAAAACTGTTTTTT. Protein product: CASRQESGYEKLFF.

V is TRBV15 and J is TRBJ1-2; D is possibly TRBD1 (5 bases). Germline assignment: CDR1 LNHNV and CDR2 YYDKDF (reference sequence). The CDR3 loop spans 15 amino acids. V lost 1 base and J 4 bases, leaving 13 bases between the germline ends. The CDR3 DNA reads as TGTGCCACCAGCAGAGGGCAGGGTGGTACCTATGGCTACACCTTC. Protein product: CATSRGQGGTYGYTF.

The gene calls are TRBV7-9 and TRBJ2-7; TRBD2 matches 7 bases. The CDR3 extends over 16 amino acids. CDR1 SEHNR and CDR2 FQNEAQ come from the germline V gene (reference sequence). With V trimmed by 1 base and J by 1 base, 7 bases remained unmatched. The CDR3 region is CASSLGGRARSYEQYF. As DNA, the CDR3 is TGTGCCAGCAGCTTAGGGGGGAGGGCGAGGTCCTACGAGCAGTACTTC.

The chain joins TRBV28 to TRBJ2-7; D is perhaps TRBD2 (5 bases). Germline-derived CDR1 and CDR2 are MDHEN and SYDVKM. The CDR3 is 15 residues long. With 1 base removed from V and 3 bases from J, the gap between germline ends came to 13 bases. In nucleotides, the CDR3 is TGTGCCAGCAGTTTATCGGAGGCCCTACTCTACGAGCAGTACTTC. Translation gives CASSLSEALLYEQYF.

This chain connects TRBV19 to TRBJ2-2; D is perhaps TRBD1 (6 bases). The CDR3 consists of 14 residues. Germline V gene sequence: CDR1 LNHDA, CDR2 SQIVND (reference sequence). Trimming took off 8 bases at V and 4 bases at J, with 14 bases between the two ends. This CDR3 is CASRPGVSTGELFF. The CDR3 DNA reads TGTGCCAGTCGCCCAGGGGTGAGCACCGGGGAGCTGTTTTTT. Full variable domain (remainder filled in from reference TRBV19 and TRBJ2-2): DGGITQSPKYLFRKEGQNVTLSCEQNLNHDAMYWYRQDPGQGLRLIYYSQIVNDFQKGDIAEGYSVSREKKESFPLTVTSAQKNPTAFYLCASRPGVSTGELFFGEGSRLTVL.

The DNA of the CDR3 is TGTGCCAGCAGCATAGGGGGCTCTAACTATGGCTACACCTTC. The encoded protein is CASSIGGSNYGYTF. The chain carries TRBV7-2 and TRBJ1-2; the match to TRBD1 covers 7 bases. J lost 0 bases, V lost 5 bases, and 3 bases had no gene match. The CDR3 is 14 residues long. Germline lookup yields CDR1 SGHTA and CDR2 FQGNSA.

The chain carries TRBV7-8 and TRBJ1-4; possibly TRBD1 for D (6 bases). The CDR3 loop spans 17 amino acids. Trimming cost V 2 bases and J 6 bases, with 19 bases left between them. Germline V lookup: CDR1 SGHVS, CDR2 FQNEAQ. CDR3 nucleotides: TGTGCCAGCAGCTTATTCGCCTCACAGGGCGTTGATGAAAAACTGTTTTTT. Amino acid sequence: CASSLFASQGVDEKLFF.

The chain employs TRBV5-1 and TRBJ1-2; D ambiguous. The V gene lost 0 bases and the J gene lost 8 bases, with 17 bases spanning the gap. This CDR3 region has 15 residues. Germline V CDR1 and CDR2: SGHRS, YFSETQ. CDR3 sequence reads: CASSLEIGLTGGYTF. CDR3 nucleotide sequence: TGCGCCAGCAGCTTGGAAATAGGCCTGACGGGGGGCTACACCTTC.

The V call is TRBV5-4, the J call TRBJ1-5; D gene uncertain. V was cut by 4 bases and J by 7 bases, with 12 bases left in between. This CDR3 region has 13 residues. Germline CDR1 reads SGHNT; CDR2 reads YYREEE (reference sequence). The CDR3 coding sequence is TGTGCCAGCAGCCACGGGTTGGAGCAGCCCCAGCATTTT. Translation: CASSHGLEQPQHF.

This chain uses TRBV7-2 with TRBJ1-2, with a possible D match to TRBD1 (5 bases). The germline V gene has CDR1 SGHTA and CDR2 FQGNSA. This CDR3 has 15 residues. V lost 1 base and J 2 bases, leaving 11 bases between the germline ends. The CDR3 bases are TGTGCCAGCAGCTTAGTTCCCCAGGGCAACTATGGCTACACCTTC. It specifies CASSLVPQGNYGYTF.

The chain is built from TRBV6-5 and TRBJ2-7; D possibly corresponds to TRBD2 (6 bases). V lost 11 bases and J lost 2, with 16 bases in between. The germline CDR1 and CDR2 sequences are MNHEY and SVGAGI. CDR3 length equals 13 residues. CDR3 sequence reads: CACLSGWPYEQYF. CDR3 nucleotides: TGTGCCTGCCTTAGCGGCTGGCCCTACGAGCAGTACTTC.

This clone was seen a single time. The chain joins TRBV5-4 to TRBJ1-4; no definite D call. V was pared by 0 bases and J by 5 bases, with 14 bases between. The CDR3 is 16 residues long. Looked up from germline, CDR1 is SGHNT and CDR2 is YYREEE (reference sequence). This CDR3 reads CASSLDRTSGNEKLFF. The DNA of the CDR3 is TGTGCCAGCAGCTTGGATAGAACCAGCGGGAATGAAAAACTGTTTTTT.

The chain employs TRBV7-2 and TRBJ1-4, with TRBD1 identical over 8 bases. Looked up from germline, CDR1 is SGHTA and CDR2 is FQGNSA. The CDR3 has 14 amino acids. V lost 3 bases to trimming and J lost 6 bases; unmatched junction nucleotides: 3. In DNA form, the CDR3 reads TGTGCCAGCAGCTTCGACAGGGGTTATGAAAAACTGTTTTTT. Translation: CASSFDRGYEKLFF.